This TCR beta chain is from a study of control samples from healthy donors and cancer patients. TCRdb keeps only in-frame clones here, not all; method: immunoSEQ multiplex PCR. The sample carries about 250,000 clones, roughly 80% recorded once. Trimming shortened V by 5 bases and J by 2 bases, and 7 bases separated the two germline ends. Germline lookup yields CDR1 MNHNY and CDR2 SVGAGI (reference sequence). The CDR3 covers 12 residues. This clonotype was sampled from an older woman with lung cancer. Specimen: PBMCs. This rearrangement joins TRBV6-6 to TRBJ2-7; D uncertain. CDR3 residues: CASSLSTYEQYF. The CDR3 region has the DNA TGTGCCAGCAGTCTTAGTACCTACGAGCAGTACTTC.